These 16 T cell receptor beta chains were all obtained from the same sample, sequenced in a study of shared clonotypes between healthy human individuals. TCRdb's table, derived via immunoSEQ multiplex PCR, lists solely in-frame clones and lacks some. The profile shows nearly 500,000 clones, 76% of them singletons. Sequencing input: PBMCs. The source is a woman aged 40 to 50 in good health. Some clones in this sample may be carry-over from other donors' samples.

CDR3 nucleotide sequence: TGTGCCCTTAGATATTCCGGGGCTCGGGAGCAGTACTTC. Translating gives CALRYSGAREQYF. The V call is TRBV30, the J call TRBJ2-7, with D perhaps given as TRBD1 or TRBD2 (5 bases each). V was pared by 8 bases and J by 7 bases, with 21 bases between. Germline lookup yields CDR1 GTSNPN and CDR2 SVGIG (reference sequence). This CDR3 spans 13 amino acids.

This clone came up many times. V and J are TRBV5-1 and TRBJ2-3, with 7 bases identical to TRBD1. The junction had 5 bases not matched to a gene; V was cut back by 4 bases and J by 0 bases. The CDR3 is 15 residues long. CDR1 and CDR2 (germline): SGHRS, YFSETQ. CDR3 region: CASSTGQLSTDTQYF. DNA for the CDR3: TGCGCCAGCAGCACGGGACAGCTTAGCACAGATACGCAGTATTTT.

This chain connects TRBV4-3 to TRBJ2-3; D might be TRBD1 (5 bases). V shed 0 bases and J shed 1 base, with 11 bases lying between them. The CDR3 totals 16 residues. The germline V gene encodes CDR1 LGHNA and CDR2 YSLEER. For the CDR3, the DNA is TGCGCCAGCAGCCAAGATGTAGGGGAAGGCACAGATACGCAGTATTTT. Residues: CASSQDVGEGTDTQYF.

This clone was seen a single time. This sequence joins TRBV4-3 and TRBJ2-7; D is perhaps TRBD1 or TRBD2 (5 bases each). Germline V gives CDR1 LGHNA, CDR2 YSLEER. This CDR3 has 15 residues. The germline V and J ends were trimmed by 4 bases and 1 base, with 14 bases remaining between them. The CDR3 loop reads CASSRNRGLSYEQYF. CDR3 DNA: TGCGCCAGCAGCCGAAACCGGGGCTTATCCTACGAGCAGTACTTC.

The chain uses TRBV14 and TRBJ2-3, with 11 bases that match TRBD2. From germline, CDR1 is SGHDN and CDR2 FVKESK. The V segment lost 6 bases and the J segment 1 base; nucleotides outside the gene matches: 6. This CDR3 spans 16 amino acids. CDR3 residues: CASSMGLAVRTDTQYF. The CDR3 DNA reads as TGTGCCAGCAGTATGGGACTAGCGGTACGCACAGATACGCAGTATTTT. The full variable domain, rest sourced from reference TRBV14 and TRBJ2-3, is EAGVTQFPSHSVIEKGQTVTLRCDPISGHDNLYWYRRVMGKEIKFLLHFVKESKQDESGMPNNRFLAERTGGTYSTLKVQPAELEDSGVYFCASSMGLAVRTDTQYFGPGTRLTVL.

V is TRBV29-1 and J is TRBJ2-7; D ambiguous. Germline CDR1 is SQVTM and CDR2 is ANQGSEA. Trimming shortened V by 3 bases and J by 3 bases, and 6 bases separated the two germline ends. This CDR3 has 11 amino acids. CDR3 bases: TGCAGCGTTGACTATGGCTACGAGCAGTACTTC. Translated, it gives CSVDYGYEQYF.

This clone showed up just once. The gene calls are TRBV28 and TRBJ2-2; 8 bases agree with TRBD2. CDR1 is MDHEN and CDR2 is SYDVKM in the germline V gene. J gave up 3 bases and V 4 bases, and 7 bases lay outside the gene matches. This CDR3 has 16 residues. CDR3 in DNA: TGTGCCAGCAGTTCCCACCGGGGGGGGGACACCGGGGAGCTGTTTTTT. This codes for CASSSHRGGDTGELFF.

The rearrangement uses TRBV21-1 and TRBJ2-7; the table's D call, TRBD2, was not checked against the DNA. TRBV21-1 is a known pseudogene. CDR3 length equals 16 residues. The CDR3 protein is CASSKESRGIAYEQYF. The CDR3 DNA reads TGTGCCAGCAGCAAAGAATCGCGCGGGATTGCTTACGAGCAGTACTTC.

V is TRBV9 and J is TRBJ2-5; unclear D gene. The CDR3 runs to 15 residues. Trimming took 0 bases from V and 1 from J, leaving 10 bases between them. The V gene's germline CDR1 is SGDLS and CDR2 YYNGEE. The CDR3 loop is CASSVGSMPQETQYF. The CDR3 region has the DNA TGTGCCAGCAGCGTAGGGTCCATGCCCCAAGAGACCCAGTACTTC.

The rearrangement joins TRBV5-6 to TRBJ1-3; weak D call: TRBD1 (6 bases). V shed 4 bases and J shed 0 bases, with 11 bases lying between them. Germline V CDR1 and CDR2: SGHDT, YYEEEE. The CDR3 spans 15 residues. CDR3 bases: TGTGCCAGCAGCGGACGGGACACCTCTGGAAACACCATATATTTT. Its translation: CASSGRDTSGNTIYF.

V gene TRBV28 combines with J gene TRBJ1-5, with D possibly TRBD1 on 5 matching bases. Germline V gives CDR1 MDHEN, CDR2 SYDVKM. This CDR3 spans 15 amino acids. V lost 5 bases and J lost 5, with 16 bases in between. CDR3 coding DNA: TGTGCCAGCAGTGCCCCCCAGGGTATGTATCAGCCCCAGCATTTT. Translating it yields CASSAPQGMYQPQHF.

The rearrangement joins TRBV6-4 to TRBJ2-1; 7 bases agree with TRBD2. There are 13 residues in the CDR3. Trimming took 5 bases from V and 9 from J; bases not matched to a gene: 7. Germline CDR1 is MRHNA and CDR2 is SNTAGT. The CDR3 DNA reads as TGTGCCAGCAGTCCCGGGACTACCATTGAGCAGTTCTTC. Protein: CASSPGTTIEQFF.

The chain links TRBV7-9 to TRBJ2-7, with 11 bases matching TRBD1. V shed 6 bases, J shed 6 bases, and the junction held 7 bases outside the gene matches. Germline-derived CDR1 and CDR2 are SEHNR and FQNEAQ (reference sequence). The CDR3 contains 14 residues. CDR3 DNA sequence: TGTGCCAGCAGTCGAGGACAGGGGGCTGGCGAGCAGTACTTC. It codes for CASSRGQGAGEQYF.

The chain uses TRBV27 and TRBJ2-5, with 11 bases identical to TRBD2. The CDR3 has 15 residues. Germline V gives CDR1 MNHEY, CDR2 SMNVEV (reference sequence). J was trimmed by 4 bases and V by 0 bases; bases with no gene match: 1. Here the CDR3 reads CASSLSSGRVETQYF. CDR3 sequence (DNA): TGTGCCAGCAGTTTATCTAGCGGGAGGGTAGAGACCCAGTACTTC.

The rearrangement uses TRBV4-1 and TRBJ2-7; D unresolved. Trimming took off 0 bases at V and 6 bases at J, with 18 bases between the two ends. The V gene's germline CDR1 is MGHRA and CDR2 YSYEKL. CDR3 size: 16 residues. The CDR3 reads CASSQDYHLPTGEQYF. CDR3 nucleotides: TGCGCCAGCAGCCAAGATTATCACCTACCAACGGGCGAGCAGTACTTC.

This clone was found once. This chain uses TRBV7-8 with TRBJ1-5; no definite D call. Trimming left V 0 bases short and J 0 bases short, with 12 bases between. Germline CDR1 is SGHVS and CDR2 is FQNEAQ. The CDR3 has 17 residues. For the CDR3, the DNA is TGTGCCAGCAGCTTAGCGCACAGCCAATATAGCAATCAGCCCCAGCATTTT. It is translated as CASSLAHSQYSNQPQHF.